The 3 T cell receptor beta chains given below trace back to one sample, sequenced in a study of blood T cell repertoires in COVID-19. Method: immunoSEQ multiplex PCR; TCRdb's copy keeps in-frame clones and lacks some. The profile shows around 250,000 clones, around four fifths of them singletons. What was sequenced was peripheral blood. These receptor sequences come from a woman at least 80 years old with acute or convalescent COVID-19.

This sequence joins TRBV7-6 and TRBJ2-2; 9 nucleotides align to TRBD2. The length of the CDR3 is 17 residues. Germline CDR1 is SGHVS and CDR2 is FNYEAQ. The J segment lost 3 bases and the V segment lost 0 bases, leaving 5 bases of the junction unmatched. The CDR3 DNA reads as TGTGCCAGCAGCTTAGCTGGCGGGGGGGCGTACACCGGGGAGCTGTTTTTT. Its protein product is CASSLAGGGAYTGELFF.

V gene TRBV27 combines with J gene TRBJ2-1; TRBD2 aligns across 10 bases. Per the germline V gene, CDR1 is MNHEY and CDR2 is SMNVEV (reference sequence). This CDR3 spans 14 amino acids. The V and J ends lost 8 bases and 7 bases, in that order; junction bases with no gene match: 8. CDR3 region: CASRSGGAVNEQFF. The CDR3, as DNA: TGTGCCAGCCGAAGCGGGGGGGCCGTAAATGAGCAGTTCTTC.

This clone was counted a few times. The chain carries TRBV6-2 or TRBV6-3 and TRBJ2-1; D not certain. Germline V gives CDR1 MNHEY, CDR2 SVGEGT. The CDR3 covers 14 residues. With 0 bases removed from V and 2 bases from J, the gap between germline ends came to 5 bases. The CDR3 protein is CASSYSSTYNEQFF. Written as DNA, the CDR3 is TGTGCCAGCAGTTACTCGAGTACCTACAATGAGCAGTTCTTC.